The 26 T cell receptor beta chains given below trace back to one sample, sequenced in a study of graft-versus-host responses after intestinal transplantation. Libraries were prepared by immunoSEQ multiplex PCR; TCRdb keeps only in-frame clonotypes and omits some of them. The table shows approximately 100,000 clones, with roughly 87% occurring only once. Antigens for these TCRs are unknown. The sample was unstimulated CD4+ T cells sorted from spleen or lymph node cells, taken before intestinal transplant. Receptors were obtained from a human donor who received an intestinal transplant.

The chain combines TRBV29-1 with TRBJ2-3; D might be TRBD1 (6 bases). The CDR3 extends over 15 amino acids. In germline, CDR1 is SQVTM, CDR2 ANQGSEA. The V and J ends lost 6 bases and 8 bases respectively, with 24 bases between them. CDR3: CSVGSGTLPPGTQYF. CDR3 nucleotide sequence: TGCAGCGTGGGTTCCGGGACACTTCCCCCAGGTACGCAGTATTTT.

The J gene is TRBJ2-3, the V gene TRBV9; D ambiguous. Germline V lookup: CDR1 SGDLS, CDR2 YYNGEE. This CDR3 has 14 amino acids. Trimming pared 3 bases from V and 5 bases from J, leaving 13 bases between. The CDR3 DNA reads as TGTGCCAGCAGCGGCTGGCCTGGGGAAGATACGCAGTATTTT. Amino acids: CASSGWPGEDTQYF.

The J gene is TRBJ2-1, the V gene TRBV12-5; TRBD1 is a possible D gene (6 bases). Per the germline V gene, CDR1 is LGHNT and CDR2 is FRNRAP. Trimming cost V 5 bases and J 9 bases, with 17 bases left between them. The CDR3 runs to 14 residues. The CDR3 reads CASGRGQGIIEQFF. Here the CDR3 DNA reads TGTGCTAGTGGTCGTGGTCAGGGGATCATTGAGCAGTTCTTC.

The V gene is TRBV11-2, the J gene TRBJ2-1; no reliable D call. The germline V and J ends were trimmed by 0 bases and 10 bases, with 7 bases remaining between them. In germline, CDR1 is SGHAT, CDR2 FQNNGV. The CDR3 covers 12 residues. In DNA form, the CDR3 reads TGTGCCAGCAGCTTAGATCTAGGCGAGCAGTTCTTC. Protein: CASSLDLGEQFF.

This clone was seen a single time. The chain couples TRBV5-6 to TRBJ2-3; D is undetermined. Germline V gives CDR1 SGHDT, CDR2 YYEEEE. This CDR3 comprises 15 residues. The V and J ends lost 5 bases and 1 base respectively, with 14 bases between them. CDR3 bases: TGTGCCAGCAGATCGAGCCCCCTTGGCACAGATACGCAGTATTTT. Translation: CASRSSPLGTDTQYF.

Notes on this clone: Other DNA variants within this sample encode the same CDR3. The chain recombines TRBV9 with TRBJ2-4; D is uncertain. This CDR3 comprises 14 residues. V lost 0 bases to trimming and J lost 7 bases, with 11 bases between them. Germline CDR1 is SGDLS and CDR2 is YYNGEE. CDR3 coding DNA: TGTGCCAGCAGCGTAGGGCAGCCAGGCAACATTCAGTACTTC. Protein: CASSVGQPGNIQYF. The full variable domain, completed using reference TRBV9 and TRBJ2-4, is DSGVTQTPKHLITATGQRVTLRCSPRSGDLSVYWYQQSLDQGLQFLIQYYNGEERAKGNILERFSAQQFPDLHSELNLSSLELGDSALYFCASSVGQPGNIQYFGAGTRLSVL.

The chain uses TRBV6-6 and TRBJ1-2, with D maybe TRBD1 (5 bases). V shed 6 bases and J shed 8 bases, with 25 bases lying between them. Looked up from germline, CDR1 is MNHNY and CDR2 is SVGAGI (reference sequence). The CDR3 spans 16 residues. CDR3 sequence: CASRLTPGPATRGYTF. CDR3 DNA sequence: TGTGCCAGCAGATTAACCCCGGGACCGGCAACTAGGGGCTACACCTTC.

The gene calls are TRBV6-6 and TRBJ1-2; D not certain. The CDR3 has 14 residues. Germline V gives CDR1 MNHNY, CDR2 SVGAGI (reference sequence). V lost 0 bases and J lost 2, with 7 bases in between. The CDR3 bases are TGTGCCAGCAGTTACTCAGGGTTGAACTATGGCTACACCTTC. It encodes CASSYSGLNYGYTF.

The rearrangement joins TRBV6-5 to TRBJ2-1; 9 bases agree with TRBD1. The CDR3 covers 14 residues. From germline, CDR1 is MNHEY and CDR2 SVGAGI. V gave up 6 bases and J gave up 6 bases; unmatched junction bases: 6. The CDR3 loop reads CASRGTGTSNEQFF. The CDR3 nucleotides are TGTGCCAGCAGAGGGACAGGGACGTCCAATGAGCAGTTCTTC.

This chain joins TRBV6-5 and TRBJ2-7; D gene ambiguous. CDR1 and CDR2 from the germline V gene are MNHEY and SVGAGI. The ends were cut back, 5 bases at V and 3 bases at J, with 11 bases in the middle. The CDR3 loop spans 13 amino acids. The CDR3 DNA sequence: TGTGCCAGCAGTGAAGGGCCTAGCTACGAGCAGTACTTC. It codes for CASSEGPSYEQYF.

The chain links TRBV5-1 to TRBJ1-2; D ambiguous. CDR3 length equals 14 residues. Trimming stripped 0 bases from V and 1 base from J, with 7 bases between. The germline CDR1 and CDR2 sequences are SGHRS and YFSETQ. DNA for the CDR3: TGCGCCAGCAGCTTGGAACACAGTAACTATGGCTACACCTTC. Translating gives CASSLEHSNYGYTF.

This CDR3 is CAWSVVGAHTGETQYF. In DNA, the CDR3 is TGTGCCTGGAGCGTTGTGGGGGCGCATACTGGAGAGACCCAGTACTTC. The rearrangement links TRBV30 to TRBJ2-5, with D possibly TRBD1 on 6 matching bases. V lost 3 bases, J lost 4 bases, and 21 bases lay in between. CDR3 length: 16 amino acids. Germline V CDR1 and CDR2: GTSNPN, SVGIG (reference sequence).

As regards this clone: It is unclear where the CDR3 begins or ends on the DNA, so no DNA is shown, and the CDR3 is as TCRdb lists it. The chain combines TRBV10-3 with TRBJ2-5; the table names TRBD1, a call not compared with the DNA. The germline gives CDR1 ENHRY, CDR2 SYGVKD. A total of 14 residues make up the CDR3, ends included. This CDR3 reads CASTSDRGGETQYF.

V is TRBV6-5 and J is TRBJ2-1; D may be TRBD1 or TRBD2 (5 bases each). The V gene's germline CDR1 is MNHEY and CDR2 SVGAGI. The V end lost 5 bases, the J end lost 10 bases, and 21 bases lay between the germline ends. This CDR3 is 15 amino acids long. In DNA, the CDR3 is TGTGCCAGCAGTACACGGCTGGGGTGGGGGAAGGAGCAGTTCTTC. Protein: CASSTRLGWGKEQFF.

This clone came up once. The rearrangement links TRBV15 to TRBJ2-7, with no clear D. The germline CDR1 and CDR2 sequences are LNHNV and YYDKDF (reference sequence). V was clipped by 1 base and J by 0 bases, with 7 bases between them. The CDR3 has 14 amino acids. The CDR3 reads CATSRVDFSYEQYF. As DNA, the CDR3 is TGTGCCACCAGCAGAGTCGACTTCTCCTACGAGCAGTACTTC.

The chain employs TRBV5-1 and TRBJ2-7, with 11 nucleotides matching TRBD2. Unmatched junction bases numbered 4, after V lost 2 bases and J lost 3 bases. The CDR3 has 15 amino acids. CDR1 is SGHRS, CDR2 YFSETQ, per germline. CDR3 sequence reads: CASSFSGGAGYEQYF. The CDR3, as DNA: TGCGCCAGCAGCTTTAGCGGGGGGGCCGGCTACGAGCAGTACTTC.

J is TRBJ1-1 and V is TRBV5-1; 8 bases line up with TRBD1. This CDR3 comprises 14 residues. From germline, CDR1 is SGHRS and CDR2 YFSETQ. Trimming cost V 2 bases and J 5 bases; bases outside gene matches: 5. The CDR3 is CASSLTGGDTEAFF. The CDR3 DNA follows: TGCGCCAGCAGCTTAACAGGGGGAGATACTGAAGCTTTCTTT.

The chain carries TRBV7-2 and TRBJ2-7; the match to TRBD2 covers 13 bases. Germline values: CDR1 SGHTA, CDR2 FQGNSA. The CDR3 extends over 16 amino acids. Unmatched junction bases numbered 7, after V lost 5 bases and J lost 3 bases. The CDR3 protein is CASSPGRLAGGYEQYF. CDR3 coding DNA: TGTGCCAGCAGCCCCGGGAGACTAGCGGGAGGCTACGAGCAGTACTTC.

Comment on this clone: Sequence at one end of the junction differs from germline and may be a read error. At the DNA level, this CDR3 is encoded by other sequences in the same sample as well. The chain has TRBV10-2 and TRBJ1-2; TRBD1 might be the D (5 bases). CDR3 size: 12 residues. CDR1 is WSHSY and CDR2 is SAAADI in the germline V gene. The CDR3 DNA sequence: TGCGCCAGCAGCAGGGAAAGGGGCGGCTATACCTTC. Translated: CASSRERGGYTF.

The CDR3 bases are TGTGCCAGCAGCACGTCCGGGACAGAAATCAATGAGCAGTTCTTC. It yields the protein CASSTSGTEINEQFF. This chain joins TRBV5-4 and TRBJ2-1; 7 bases map to TRBD1. The CDR3 is 15 residues long. The germline V gene encodes CDR1 SGHNT and CDR2 YYREEE (reference sequence). V shed 4 bases, J shed 6 bases, and the junction held 10 bases outside the gene matches.

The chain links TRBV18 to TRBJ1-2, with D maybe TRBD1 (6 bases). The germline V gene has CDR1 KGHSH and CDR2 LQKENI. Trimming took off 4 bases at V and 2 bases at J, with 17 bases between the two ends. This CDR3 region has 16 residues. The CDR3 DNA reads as TGTGCCAGCTCACGGGACTCTGGGGGGGCGAACTATGGCTACACCTTC. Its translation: CASSRDSGGANYGYTF. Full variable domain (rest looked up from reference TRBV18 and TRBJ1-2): NAGVMQNPRHLVRRRGQEARLRCSPMKGHSHVYWYRQLPEEGLKFMVYLQKENIIDESGMPKERFSAEFPKEGPSILRIQQVVRGDSAAYFCASSRDSGGANYGYTFGSGTRLTVV.

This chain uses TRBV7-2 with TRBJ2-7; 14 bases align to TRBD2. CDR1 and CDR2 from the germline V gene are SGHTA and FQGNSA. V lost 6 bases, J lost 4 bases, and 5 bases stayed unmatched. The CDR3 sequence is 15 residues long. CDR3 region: CASRWTSGRSYEQYF. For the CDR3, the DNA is TGTGCCAGCAGGTGGACTAGCGGGAGGTCTTACGAGCAGTACTTC.

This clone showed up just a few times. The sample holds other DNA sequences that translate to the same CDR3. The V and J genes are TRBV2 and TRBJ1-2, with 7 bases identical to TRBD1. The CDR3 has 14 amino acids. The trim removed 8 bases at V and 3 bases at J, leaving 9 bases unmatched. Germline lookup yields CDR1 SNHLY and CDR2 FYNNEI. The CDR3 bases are TGTGCCAGCGCTGGACAGGCTAGAGACTATGGCTACACCTTC. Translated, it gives CASAGQARDYGYTF.

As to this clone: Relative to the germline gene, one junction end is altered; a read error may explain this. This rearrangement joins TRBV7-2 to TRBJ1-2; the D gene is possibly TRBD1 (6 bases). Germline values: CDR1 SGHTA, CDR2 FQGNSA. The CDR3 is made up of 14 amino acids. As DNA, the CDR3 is TGTGCCAGCAGCCGCCGAGGGGGAGAGTATGGCTACGCCTTC. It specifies CASSRRGGEYGYAF.

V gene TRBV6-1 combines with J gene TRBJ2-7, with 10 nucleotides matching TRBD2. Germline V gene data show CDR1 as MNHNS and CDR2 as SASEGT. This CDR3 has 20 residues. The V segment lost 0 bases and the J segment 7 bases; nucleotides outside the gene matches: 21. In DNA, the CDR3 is TGTGCCAGCAGTGAAGCGCTTCTCGCCCAGCGGGAGGGTTTAGTAGAGGAGCAGTACTTC. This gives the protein CASSEALLAQREGLVEEQYF.

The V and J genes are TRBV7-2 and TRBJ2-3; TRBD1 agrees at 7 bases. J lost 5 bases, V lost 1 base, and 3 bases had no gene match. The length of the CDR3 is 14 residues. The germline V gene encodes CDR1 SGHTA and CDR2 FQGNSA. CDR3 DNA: TGTGCCAGCAGCTTAGTGGCAGGGGGAGATACGCAGTATTTT. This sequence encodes CASSLVAGGDTQYF.